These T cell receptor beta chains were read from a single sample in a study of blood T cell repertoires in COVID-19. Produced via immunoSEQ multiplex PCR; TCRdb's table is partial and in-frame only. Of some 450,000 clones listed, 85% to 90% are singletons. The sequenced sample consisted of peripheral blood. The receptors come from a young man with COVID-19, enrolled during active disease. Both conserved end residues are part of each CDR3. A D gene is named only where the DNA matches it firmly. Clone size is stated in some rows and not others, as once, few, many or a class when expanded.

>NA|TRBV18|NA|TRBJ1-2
TGTGCCAGCTCACCACCGCAGGGGCCTGGCTACACCTTC
CASSPPQGPGYTF
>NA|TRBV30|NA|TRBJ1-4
TGTGCCTGGCGAGATTTACAGGAAAAACTGTTTTTT
CAWRDLQEKLFF
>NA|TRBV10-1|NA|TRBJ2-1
TGCGCCTCAGCGTTGGTGGCAGGGCCCCCAGATGAGCAGTTCTTC
CASALVAGPPDEQFF
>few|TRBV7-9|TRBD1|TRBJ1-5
TGTGCCAGCAGCTCGCAGACAGGGAACAATCAGCCCCAGCATTTT
CASSSQTGNNQPQHF
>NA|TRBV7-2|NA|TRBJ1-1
TGTGCCAGCAGCTCGAGACAGGACCCAGAAGCTTTCTTT
CASSSRQDPEAFF
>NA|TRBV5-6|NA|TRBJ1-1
TGTGCCAGCAGCTTGGATTTAGGCAGACTACGGAGCGGAGCTTTCTTT
CASSLDLGRLRSGAFF
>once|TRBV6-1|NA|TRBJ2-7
TGTGCCAGCAGTGAAGCGCGCCTTTACTACGAGCAGTACTTC
CASSEARLYYEQYF
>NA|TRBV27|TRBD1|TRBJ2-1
TGTGCCAGCAGTTGGGACAGGGACATTTACAATGAGCAGTTCTTC
CASSWDRDIYNEQFF
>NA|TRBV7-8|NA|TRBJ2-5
TGTGCCAGCACTGGGGGGGAGACCCAGTACTTC
CASTGGETQYF
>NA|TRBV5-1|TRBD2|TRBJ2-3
TGCGCCAGCAGCTTGGTGGCTAGCGGGGGTGCTAGCACAGATACGCAGTATTTT
CASSLVASGGASTDTQYF
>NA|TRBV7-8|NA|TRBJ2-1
TGTGCCAGCAGTTCCCGCTACTCGCAGTTCTTC
CASSSRYSQFF
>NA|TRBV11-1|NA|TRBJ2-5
TGTGCCAGCAGCTTCGGTGTAGAGACCCAGTACTTC
CASSFGVETQYF
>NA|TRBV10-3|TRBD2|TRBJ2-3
TGTGCCATCAGTGAGTCAGAGGGACTAGGCCCCCCCACAGATACGCAGTATTTT
CAISESEGLGPPTDTQYF
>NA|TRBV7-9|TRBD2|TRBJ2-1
TGTGCCAGCAGCAAGGGACTAGCGGGAATTGATGAGCAGTTCTTC
CASSKGLAGIDEQFF
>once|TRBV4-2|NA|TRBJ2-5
TGTGCCAGCAGCCAAGGTGTAGAAGAGACCCAGTACTTC
CASSQGVEETQYF
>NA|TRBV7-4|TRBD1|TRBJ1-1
TGTGCGCCTACCCGGACAGGGGCGACTGAAGCTTTCTTT
CAPTRTGATEAFF
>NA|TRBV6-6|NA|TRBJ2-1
TGTGCCAGCAGTTACTCTCCCGGGAATGAGCAGTTCTTC
CASSYSPGNEQFF
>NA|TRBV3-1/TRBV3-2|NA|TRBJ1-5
TGTGCCAGCAGCCAAGGGAGGGGAAATCAGCCCCAGCATTTT
CASSQGRGNQPQHF
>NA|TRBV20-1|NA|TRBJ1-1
TGCAGCAGTAGGGGGAACACTGAAGCTTTCTTT
CSSRGNTEAFF
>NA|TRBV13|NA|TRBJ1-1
TGTGCCAGCAGCTTTGGTCTACCCATGAACACTGAAGCTTTCTTT
CASSFGLPMNTEAFF
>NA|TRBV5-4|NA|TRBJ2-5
TGTGCCAGCAGCCCGGCAGGGGTACAAGAGACCCAGTACTTC
CASSPAGVQETQYF
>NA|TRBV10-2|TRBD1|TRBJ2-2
TGCGCCACCCAGGGACAGACCCACACCGGGGAGCTGTTTTTT
CATQGQTHTGELFF
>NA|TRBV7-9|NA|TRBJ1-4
TGTGCCAGCAGCTTAGCGATGGGGGCCCGAAATGAAAAACTGTTTTTT
CASSLAMGARNEKLFF
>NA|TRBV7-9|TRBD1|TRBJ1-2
TGTGCCAGCAGCCTGGACAGGGGGGACTATGGCTACACCTTC
CASSLDRGDYGYTF
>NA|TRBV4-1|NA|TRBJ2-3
TGCGCCAGCAGCCAAGAGCCGGGGAGTTCGTTAGATACGCAGTATTTT
CASSQEPGSSLDTQYF
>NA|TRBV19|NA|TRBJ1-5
TGTGCCAGTAGGGGACACGCCTGGCGGGATCAGCCCCAGCATTTT
CASRGHAWRDQPQHF
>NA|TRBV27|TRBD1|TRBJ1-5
TGTGCCAGCAGCCAAACGGACAGGGCGAGTCAGCCCCAGCATTTT
CASSQTDRASQPQHF
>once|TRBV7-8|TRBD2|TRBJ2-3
TGTGCCAGCAGCTCTAGCGGGAGGGGCACAGATACGCAGTATTTT
CASSSSGRGTDTQYF
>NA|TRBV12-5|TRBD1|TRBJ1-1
TGTGCTAGTGCTTCAGGGGGCACTGAAGCTTTCTTT
CASASGGTEAFF
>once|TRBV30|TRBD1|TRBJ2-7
TGTGCCTGGAGTAAGGGACAGGGTTTCGACGAGCAGTACTTC
CAWSKGQGFDEQYF
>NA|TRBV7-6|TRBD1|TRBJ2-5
TGTGCCAGCAGCTTAGCAAACAGGGGGCGAGGACCTATACAAGAGACCCAGTACTTC
CASSLANRGRGPIQETQYF
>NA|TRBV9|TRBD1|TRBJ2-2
TGTGCCAGCAGCGTAGCTGACAGGGTGTCCGGGGAGCTGTTTTTT
CASSVADRVSGELFF
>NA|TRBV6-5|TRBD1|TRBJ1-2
TGTGCCAGCAGAGTTGGACAGGGGGTGTATGGCTACACCTTC
CASRVGQGVYGYTF
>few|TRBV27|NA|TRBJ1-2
TGTGCCAGCATACCCCTGGGCTGGGGCTACACCTTC
CASIPLGWGYTF
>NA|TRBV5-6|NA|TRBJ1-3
TGTGCCAGCAGCTGGCCAGGTGGCACCTCTGGAAACACCATATATTTT
CASSWPGGTSGNTIYF
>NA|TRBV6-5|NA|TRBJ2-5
TGTGCCAGCAGTCCTAAGGGGATACAAGAGACCCAGTACTTC
CASSPKGIQETQYF
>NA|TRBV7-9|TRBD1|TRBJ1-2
TGTGCCAGCAGCTCCCCGGGACAGTTCTATGGCTACACCTTC
CASSSPGQFYGYTF
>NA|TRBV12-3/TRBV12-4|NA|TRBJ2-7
TGTGCCAGCAGTTTCGGGGGCGAGCAGTACTTC
CASSFGGEQYF
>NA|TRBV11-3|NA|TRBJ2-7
TGTGCCAGCAGGTTTATCGGCGAGCAGTACTTC
CASRFIGEQYF
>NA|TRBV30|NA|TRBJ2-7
TGTGCCTGGAGTGTACTATCTGCAAGCCTCTACGAGCAGTACTTC
CAWSVLSASLYEQYF
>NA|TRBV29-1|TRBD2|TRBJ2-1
TGCAGCGTTGTAAGAAGCGGGAGTTACAATGAGCAGTTCTTC
CSVVRSGSYNEQFF
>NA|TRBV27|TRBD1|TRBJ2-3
TGTGCCAGCAGTTTAGGGGGGACAGGGGGCCTAACGCAGTATTTT
CASSLGGTGGLTQYF
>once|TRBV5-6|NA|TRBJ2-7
TGTGCCAGCAGCTTGCTAACGAGGGCCTACGAGCAGTACTTC
CASSLLTRAYEQYF
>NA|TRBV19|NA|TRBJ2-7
TGTGCCAGTAGTATTGGGGCTACCTACGAGCAGTACTTC
CASSIGATYEQYF
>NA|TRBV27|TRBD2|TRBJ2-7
TGTGCCAGCAGGGCTATGGGGGGGTCCTACGAGCAGTACTTC
CASRAMGGSYEQYF
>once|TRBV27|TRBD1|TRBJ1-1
TGTGCCAGCAGGGGGACAGGGCGGAACACTGAAGCTTTCTTT
CASRGTGRNTEAFF
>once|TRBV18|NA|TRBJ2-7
TGTGCCAGCTCACCACTTCCGGCCGGGGTAGGCTCCTACGAGCAGTACTTC
CASSPLPAGVGSYEQYF
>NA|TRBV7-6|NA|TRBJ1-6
TGTGCCAGCAGCTTAGGAGAGAGCTCCTATAATTCACCCCTCCACTTT
CASSLGESSYNSPLHF
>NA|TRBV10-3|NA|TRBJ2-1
TGTGCCATCAGTGAGTGGCGTCGGACAAGCTCCTACAATGAGCAGTTCTTC
CAISEWRRTSSYNEQFF
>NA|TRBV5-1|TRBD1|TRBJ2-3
TGCGCCAGCAGCTTCCTCCGAAAGACAGGGGGCGGCGTAGATACGCAGTATTTT
CASSFLRKTGGGVDTQYF
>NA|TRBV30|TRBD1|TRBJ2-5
TGTGCCTGGAGACAGGGGGCGGAGACCCAGTACTTC
CAWRQGAETQYF
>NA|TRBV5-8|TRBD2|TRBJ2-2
TGTGCCAGCAGCGCCGGACTAGCTTCCGGGGAGCTGTTTTTT
CASSAGLASGELFF
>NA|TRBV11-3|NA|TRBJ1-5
TGTGCCAGCAACCCCCAGGAGGGTTGGCAGCCCCAGCATTTT
CASNPQEGWQPQHF
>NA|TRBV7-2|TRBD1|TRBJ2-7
TGTGCCAGCAGCCCCCCGACAGGGGGACCGAGCTCCTACGAGCAGTACTTC
CASSPPTGGPSSYEQYF
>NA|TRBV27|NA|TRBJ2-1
TGTGCCAGCAGTTTAATCCGGAGCTCCTACAATGAGCAGTTCTTC
CASSLIRSSYNEQFF
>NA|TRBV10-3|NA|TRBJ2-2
TGTGCCATCGGGGGGACTTTACGCACCGGGGAGCTGTTTTTT
CAIGGTLRTGELFF
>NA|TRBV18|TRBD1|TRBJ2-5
TGTGCCAGCTCTCTCAACAGGGGGCAAGAGACCCAGTACTTC
CASSLNRGQETQYF
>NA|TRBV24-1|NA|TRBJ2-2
TGTGCCACCAGTGATGGGACACGGCACCGGGAGCTGTTTTTT
CATSDGTRHRELFF
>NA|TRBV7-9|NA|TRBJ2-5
TGTGCCAGCAGCTTAGACAGGGCAGAGACCCAGTACTTC
CASSLDRAETQYF
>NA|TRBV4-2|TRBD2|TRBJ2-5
TGTGCCAGCAGTCCTACAGTAAAACTAGCGGGAGCCGGGGAGACCCAGTACTTC
CASSPTVKLAGAGETQYF